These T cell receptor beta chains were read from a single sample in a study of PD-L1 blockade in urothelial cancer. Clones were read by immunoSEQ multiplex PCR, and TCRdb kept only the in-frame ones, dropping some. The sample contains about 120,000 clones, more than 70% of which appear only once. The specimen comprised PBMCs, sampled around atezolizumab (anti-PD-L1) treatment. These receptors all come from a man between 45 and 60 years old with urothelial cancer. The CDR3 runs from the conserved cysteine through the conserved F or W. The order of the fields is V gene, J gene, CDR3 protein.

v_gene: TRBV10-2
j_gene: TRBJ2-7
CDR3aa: CASSDEGVAYEQYF

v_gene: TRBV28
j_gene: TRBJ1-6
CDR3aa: CASSVVGGEGVGSPLHF

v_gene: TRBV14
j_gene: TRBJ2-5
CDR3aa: CASSQDRGTSVGFQETQYF

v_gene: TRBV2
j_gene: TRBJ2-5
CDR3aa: CASSERGLAQETQYF

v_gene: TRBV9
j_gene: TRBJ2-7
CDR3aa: CASSPRLAATYEQYF

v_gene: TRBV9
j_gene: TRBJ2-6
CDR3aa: CASSPDRVNSGANVLTF

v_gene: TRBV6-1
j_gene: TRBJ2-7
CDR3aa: CASSESSANHYEQYF

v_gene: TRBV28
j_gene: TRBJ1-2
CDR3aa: CASSLIWVAGRNGYTF

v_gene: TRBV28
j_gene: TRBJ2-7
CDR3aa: CASTGTGPRDEQYF

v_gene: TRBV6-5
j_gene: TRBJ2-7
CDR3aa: CASSLPYEQYF

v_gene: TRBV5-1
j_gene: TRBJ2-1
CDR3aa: CASSLGQSYNEQFF

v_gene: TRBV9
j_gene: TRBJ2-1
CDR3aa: CASSVGTGGEKTYNEQFF

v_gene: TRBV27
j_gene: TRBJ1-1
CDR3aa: CASIEGGLNTEAFF

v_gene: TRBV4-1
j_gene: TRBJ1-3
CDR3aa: CASSQEGTLSGNTIYF

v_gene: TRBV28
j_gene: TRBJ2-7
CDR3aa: CASSSGQSYEQYF

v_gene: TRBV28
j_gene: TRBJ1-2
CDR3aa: CAGQGYAHGYTF

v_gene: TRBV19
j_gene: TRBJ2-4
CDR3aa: CASSTSGRLIQYF

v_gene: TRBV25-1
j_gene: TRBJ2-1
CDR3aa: CASSDRTSGRDNEQFF

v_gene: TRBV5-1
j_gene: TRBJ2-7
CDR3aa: CASSLAAERYEQYF

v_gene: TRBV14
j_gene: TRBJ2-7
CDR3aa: CASSQGLRGEQYF

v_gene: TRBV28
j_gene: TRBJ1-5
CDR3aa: CASIFGTHISQPQHF

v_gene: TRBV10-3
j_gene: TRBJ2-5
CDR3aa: CAISEIPGQGTETQYF

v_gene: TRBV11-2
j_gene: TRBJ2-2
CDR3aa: CASSFTNTGELFF

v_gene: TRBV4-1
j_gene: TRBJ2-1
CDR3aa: CASSQDPGGYNEQFF

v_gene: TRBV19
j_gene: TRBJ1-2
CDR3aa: CASRGQGGYTF